A few counts support the clone carrying this T cell receptor beta chain. Antigen unknown. This sample is part of a study of OX40 agonist ivuxolimab in advanced cancers. Study-level points and caveats: Both CD4+ and CD8+ T cell populations in blood had undergone clonal expansion by week 6 at 0.1 to 3.0 mg/kg.

The CDR3 contains 13 residues. Between the trimmed V and J ends, which lost 0 bases and 3 bases, there was a span of 5 bases. Germline assignment: CDR1 SGHAT and CDR2 FQNNGV. Only in-frame clones appear in the TCRdb table, and some are missing; sequencing was by immunoSEQ multiplex PCR. The sample includes 96,000 or so clones, around 80% of them seen just once. Here the sequenced sample was CD4+ or CD8+ T cells sorted from blood, taken in a trial of the OX40 agonist ivuxolimab. This clonotype was obtained from an adult with an advanced solid tumor such as melanoma, head and neck, liver or kidney cancer. The genes are TRBV11-2 and TRBJ1-2; D not resolved. The CDR3 bases are TGTGCCAGCAGCTTAGAGGCAGACTATGGCTACACCTTC. This encodes CASSLEADYGYTF. Based on the CDR3 plus reference TRBV11-2 and TRBJ1-2, the full variable domain is EAGVAQSPRYKIIEKRQSVAFWCNPISGHATLYWYQQILGQGPKLLIQFQNNGVVDDSQLPKDRFSAERLKGVDSTLKIQPAKLEDSAVYLCASSLEADYGYTFGSGTRLTVV.